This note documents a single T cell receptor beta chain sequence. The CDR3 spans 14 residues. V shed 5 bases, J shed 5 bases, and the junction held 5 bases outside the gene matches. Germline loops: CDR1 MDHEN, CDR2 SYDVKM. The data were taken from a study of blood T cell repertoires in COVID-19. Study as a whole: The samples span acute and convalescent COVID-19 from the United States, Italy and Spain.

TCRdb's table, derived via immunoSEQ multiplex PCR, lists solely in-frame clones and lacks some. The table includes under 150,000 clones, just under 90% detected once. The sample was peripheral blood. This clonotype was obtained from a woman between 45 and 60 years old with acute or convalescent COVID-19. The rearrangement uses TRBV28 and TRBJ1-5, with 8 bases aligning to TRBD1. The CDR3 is CASSPGQGHQPQHF. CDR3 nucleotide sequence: TGTGCCAGCAGTCCTGGACAGGGTCATCAGCCCCAGCATTTT.